This T cell receptor (beta chain) came from a study of T-cell memory formation after mild COVID-19. Looking at the study overall: TCR clusters mostly belonged to single donors.

TCR alpha and TCR beta cDNA libraries with sample barcodes and UMIs came from 5'RACE using constant-segment primers. Via MiXCR, TCRdb re-called the 5' RACE reads, giving one row per CDR3 protein. Of a few hundred thousand distinct CDR3 sequences in the sample, 8% to 9.5% are singletons; the top ten hold 22%. CDR1 MNHEY and CDR2 SVGAGI come from the germline V gene. CDR3 length equals 14 residues. J gave up 5 bases and V 4 bases, and 3 bases lay outside the gene matches. This clonotype was observed a handful of times. Its antigen is currently unknown. Notes on the study in general: Largely, contracting CD4+ clones fell within CM and EM, and contracting CD8+ clones within EMRA. Clones that shrank (day 15 to 85) were balanced CD4/CD8, whereas later expanders leaned CD4+.

The clonotype originates from a young man who had mild COVID-19 (a few samples of this study predate the infection). Cell type and time point are not known. The specimen was PBMCs or a T cell subset sorted from them (not recorded which). The V and J genes are TRBV6-5 and TRBJ1-5, with 9 bases lining up with TRBD1. The CDR3 region is CASSLQGAHQPQHF. For the CDR3, the DNA is TGTGCCAGCAGTTTACAGGGGGCCCATCAGCCCCAGCATTTT.